Listed below are T cell receptor beta chains from one sample, sequenced in a study of identical twins. Each CDR3 protein gets one entry after TCRdb re-called the 5' RACE reads with MiXCR. The sample has 250,000 or so distinct CDR3 sequences, 6.5% to 9% seen once. This sample was shared with a second study, whose subject was yellow fever vaccine responses in identical twins.

Sequencing was performed on CD8+ T cells sorted from blood. Receptors originate from a woman under 30 in good health. The CDR3 runs from the conserved cysteine through the conserved F or W. D genes are given only for firm matches. Clone size is stated in some rows and not others, as once, few, many or a class when expanded.

d_gene,j_gene,v_gene,abundance,CDR3aa,CDR3nt
-,TRBJ2-2,TRBV2,many,CASLTSNTGELFF,TGTGCCAGCCTTACGTCGAACACCGGGGAGCTGTTTTTT
-,TRBJ1-3,TRBV7-8,-,CASSETQGRGNTIYF,TGTGCCAGCAGCGAAACCCAGGGGAGAGGAAACACCATATATTTT
-,TRBJ1-2,TRBV29-1,many,CSVEDRSYGYTF,TGCAGCGTTGAAGATAGATCCTATGGCTACACCTTC
-,TRBJ2-1,TRBV6-1,-,CASSEVVLLSYNEQFF,TGTGCCAGCAGTGAAGTCGTGTTACTCTCCTACAATGAGCAGTTCTTC
-,TRBJ2-3,TRBV7-6,few,CASSAQLTGGTDTQYF,TGTGCCAGCAGCGCGCAATTAACGGGGGGCACAGATACGCAGTATTTT
TRBD2,TRBJ2-3,TRBV28,-,CASSLERGGVTDTQYF,TGTGCCAGCAGTTTAGAGCGGGGGGGGGTCACAGATACGCAGTATTTT
TRBD1,TRBJ2-7,TRBV28,many,CASRVTGTGYYEQYF,TGTGCCAGCAGGGTAACCGGGACAGGTTACTACGAGCAGTACTTC
-,TRBJ1-1,TRBV9,-,CASSVRSMNTEAFF,TGTGCCAGCAGCGTAAGGAGCATGAACACTGAAGCTTTCTTT
-,TRBJ2-1,TRBV24-1,-,CATSDINEQFF,TGTGCCACCAGTGACATCAATGAGCAGTTCTTC
TRBD1,TRBJ2-2,TRBV10-3,-,CAISDGLWGQGLIHNTGELFF,TGTGCCATCAGTGATGGTTTGTGGGGACAGGGGTTGATCCACAACACCGGGGAGCTGTTTTTT
TRBD2,TRBJ2-5,TRBV7-9,few,CASSPVLLAVQETQYF,TGTGCCAGCAGCCCGGTCCTCCTAGCGGTTCAAGAGACCCAGTACTTC
-,TRBJ2-3,TRBV7-2,-,CASSWDRGTTDTQYF,TGTGCCAGCAGCTGGGATAGGGGGACCACAGATACGCAGTATTTT
-,TRBJ2-3,TRBV3-1,-,CANSPLLRTDTQYF,TGTGCCAACAGCCCCCTTTTGCGGACAGATACGCAGTATTTT
TRBD1,TRBJ2-7,TRBV15,-,CATSRTGAPHEQYF,TGTGCCACCAGCAGAACAGGGGCCCCCCACGAGCAGTACTTC
TRBD2,TRBJ2-5,TRBV12-3/TRBV12-4,few,CASSPRGGSETQYF,TGTGCCAGCAGCCCTCGGGGGGGCTCGGAGACCCAGTACTTC
-,TRBJ2-3,TRBV15,many,CATSRDDPRVRADTQYF,TGTGCCACCAGCAGAGATGATCCGAGGGTGAGGGCAGATACGCAGTATTTT
-,TRBJ1-1,TRBV5-1,many,CASSLEGHQNTEAFF,TGCGCCAGCAGCCTGGAGGGACACCAGAACACTGAAGCTTTCTTT
-,TRBJ2-5,TRBV27,few,CASSSLQGGWEETQYF,TGTGCCAGCAGTTCGCTACAGGGAGGGTGGGAAGAGACCCAGTACTTC
TRBD2,TRBJ2-3,TRBV20-1,many,CSARDFTSGSTDTQYF,TGCAGTGCTAGAGATTTTACTAGCGGGAGCACAGATACGCAGTATTTT
TRBD2,TRBJ2-3,TRBV10-3,many,CAISGPGLATDTQYF,TGTGCCATCAGTGGACCGGGACTAGCAACAGATACGCAGTATTTT
TRBD1,TRBJ2-3,TRBV28,few,CASSPPSGTGGTDTQYF,TGTGCCAGCAGTCCACCATCCGGGACAGGGGGGACAGATACGCAGTATTTT
-,TRBJ2-5,TRBV28,many,CASSSPRIQETQYF,TGTGCCAGCAGTTCCCCTCGGATTCAAGAGACCCAGTACTTC
-,TRBJ2-1,TRBV4-1,few,CASSQLGVTYNEQFF,TGCGCCAGCAGCCAGTTGGGGGTCACCTACAATGAGCAGTTCTTC
TRBD2,TRBJ2-2,TRBV2,few,CASRNPQLATNTGELFF,TGTGCCAGCAGGAACCCCCAACTAGCGACCAACACCGGGGAGCTGTTTTTT
TRBD1,TRBJ2-1,TRBV7-7,-,CASSSTGSGEQFF,TGTGCCAGCAGCTCGACAGGGAGTGGTGAGCAGTTCTTC
-,TRBJ2-1,TRBV7-9,many,CASSPCCGQGNNEQFF,TGTGCCAGCAGCCCCTGTTGTGGGCAGGGGAACAATGAGCAGTTCTTC
TRBD2,TRBJ2-7,TRBV28,many,CASSTDTSGRAYEQYF,TGTGCCAGCAGTACCGATACTAGCGGGAGGGCCTACGAGCAGTACTTC
TRBD2,TRBJ2-3,TRBV28,-,CASSGWGGGSTDTQYF,TGTGCCAGCAGTGGATGGGGCGGGGGGAGCACAGATACGCAGTATTTT
-,TRBJ1-1,TRBV7-9,few,CASSSAYLSEAFF,TGTGCCAGCAGCTCCGCCTACCTTTCTGAAGCTTTCTTT
TRBD1,TRBJ1-4,TRBV12-3/TRBV12-4,few,CASSPQGWVNEKLFF,TGTGCCAGCAGTCCACAGGGGTGGGTTAATGAAAAACTGTTTTTT
TRBD2,TRBJ2-7,TRBV27,-,CASSGTSGREQYF,TGTGCCAGCAGTGGGACTAGCGGGCGAGAGCAGTACTTC
-,TRBJ2-2,TRBV4-2,many,CASSQDSPDTLNTGELFF,TGTGCCAGCAGCCAAGACTCTCCGGACACCCTGAACACCGGGGAGCTGTTTTTT
-,TRBJ2-7,TRBV4-1,many,CASSQEGGSSYEQYF,TGCGCCAGCAGCCAAGAGGGCGGCAGCTCCTACGAGCAGTACTTC
TRBD1,TRBJ2-7,TRBV27,few,CASSTGTGLDEQYF,TGTGCCAGCAGCACCGGGACAGGGTTAGACGAGCAGTACTTC
TRBD2,TRBJ2-1,TRBV14,few,CASSETSGSSYNEQFF,TGTGCCAGCAGCGAAACTAGCGGGAGCTCCTACAATGAGCAGTTCTTC
TRBD1,TRBJ1-6,TRBV7-2,-,CASSLGRGPSPLHF,TGTGCCAGCAGCTTAGGCAGGGGGCCGTCACCCCTCCACTTT
-,TRBJ2-5,TRBV3-1,many,CASSQGSQLELQETQYF,TGTGCCAGCAGCCAAGGTTCCCAACTAGAGCTCCAAGAGACCCAGTACTTC
-,TRBJ1-1,TRBV12-3/TRBV12-4,many,CASSLALAGASGAEAFF,TGTGCCAGCAGTTTAGCGTTGGCAGGGGCTTCGGGGGCTGAAGCTTTCTTT
-,TRBJ2-7,TRBV29-1,many,CSVGNGHSYEQYF,TGCAGCGTTGGTAACGGGCACAGCTACGAGCAGTACTTC
-,TRBJ2-1,TRBV5-6,-,CASSLSDEQFF,TGTGCCAGCAGCTTGAGTGATGAGCAGTTCTTC
TRBD2,TRBJ2-1,TRBV29-1,many,CSVAYIFGEGLYEQFF,TGCAGCGTCGCCTATATCTTTGGGGAGGGCCTTTATGAGCAGTTCTTC
TRBD2,TRBJ2-1,TRBV5-1,many,CASSGTSGIDEQFF,TGCGCCAGCAGCGGGACTAGCGGGATAGATGAGCAGTTCTTC
TRBD1,TRBJ1-5,TRBV4-1,-,CASSLTGTGYLGNQPQHF,TGCGCCAGCAGCCTCACCGGGACAGGGTATTTGGGCAATCAGCCCCAGCATTTT
-,TRBJ2-7,TRBV7-9,-,CASSLERPYEQYF,TGTGCCAGCAGCTTAGAAAGGCCCTACGAGCAGTACTTC
TRBD2,TRBJ2-3,TRBV4-1,many,CASSPGLADTQYF,TGCGCCAGCAGCCCGGGACTAGCAGATACGCAGTATTTT
-,TRBJ2-1,TRBV7-8,many,CASSLLFSQHTYNEQFF,TGTGCCAGCAGCTTACTCTTTTCCCAGCACACCTACAATGAGCAGTTCTTC
-,TRBJ2-3,TRBV3-1,few,CASSHEGGTDTQYF,TGTGCCAGCAGCCATGAAGGGGGAACAGATACGCAGTATTTT
-,TRBJ2-7,TRBV4-1,few,CASAITEQGVYEQYF,TGCGCCAGCGCCATTACCGAACAGGGCGTCTACGAGCAGTACTTC
-,TRBJ2-7,TRBV24-1,few,CATSDQPGDEQYF,TGTGCCACCAGTGATCAGCCGGGAGACGAGCAGTACTTC
TRBD1,TRBJ1-1,TRBV20-1,many,CSADDRESEAFF,TGCAGTGCTGACGACAGGGAGTCTGAAGCTTTCTTT
-,TRBJ2-1,TRBV25-1,-,CASSWPSGGWDNEQFF,TGTGCCAGCAGTTGGCCCAGCGGAGGATGGGACAATGAGCAGTTCTTC
-,TRBJ2-3,TRBV11-1,-,CASSEVTAQAGVGDTQYF,TGTGCCAGCAGCGAAGTAACCGCACAGGCAGGGGTTGGAGATACGCAGTATTTT
TRBD2,TRBJ2-4,TRBV7-2,few,CASSLPGLAVAKNIQYF,TGTGCCAGCAGCCTACCGGGGCTAGCGGTAGCCAAAAACATTCAGTACTTC
TRBD1,TRBJ1-2,TRBV5-1,few,CASSFANRGGFGYTF,TGCGCCAGCAGCTTTGCTAACAGGGGAGGCTTTGGCTACACCTTC
-,TRBJ1-1,TRBV5-1,-,CASSKDFHGDEAFF,TGCGCCAGCAGTAAAGATTTCCACGGGGATGAAGCTTTCTTT